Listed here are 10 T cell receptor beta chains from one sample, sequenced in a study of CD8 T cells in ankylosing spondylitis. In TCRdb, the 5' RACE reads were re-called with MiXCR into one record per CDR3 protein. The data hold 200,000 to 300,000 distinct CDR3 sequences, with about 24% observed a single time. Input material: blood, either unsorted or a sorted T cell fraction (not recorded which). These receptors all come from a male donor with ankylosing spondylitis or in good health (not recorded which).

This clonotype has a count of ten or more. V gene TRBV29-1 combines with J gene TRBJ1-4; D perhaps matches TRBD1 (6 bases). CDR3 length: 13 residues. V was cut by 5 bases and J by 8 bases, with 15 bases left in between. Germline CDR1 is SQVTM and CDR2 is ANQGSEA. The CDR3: CSVSQGSGEKLFF. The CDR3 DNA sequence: TGCAGCGTTTCTCAGGGGTCGGGAGAAAAACTGTTTTTT.

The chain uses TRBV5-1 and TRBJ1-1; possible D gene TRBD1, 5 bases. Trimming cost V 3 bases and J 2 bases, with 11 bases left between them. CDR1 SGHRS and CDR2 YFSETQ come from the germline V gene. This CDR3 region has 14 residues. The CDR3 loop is CASSSDNLNTEAFF. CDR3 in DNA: TGCGCCAGCAGCTCGGACAACCTAAACACTGAAGCTTTCTTT.

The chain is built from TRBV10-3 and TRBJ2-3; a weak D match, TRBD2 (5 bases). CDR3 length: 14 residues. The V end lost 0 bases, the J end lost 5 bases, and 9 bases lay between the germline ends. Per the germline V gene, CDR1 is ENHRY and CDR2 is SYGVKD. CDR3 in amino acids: CAISESDSRDTQYF. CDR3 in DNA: TGTGCCATCAGTGAGTCGGACTCAAGAGATACGCAGTATTTT.

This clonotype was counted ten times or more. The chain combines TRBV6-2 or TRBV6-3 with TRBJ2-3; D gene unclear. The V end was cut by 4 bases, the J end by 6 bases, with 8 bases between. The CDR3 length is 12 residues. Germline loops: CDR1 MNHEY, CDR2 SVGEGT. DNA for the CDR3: TGTGCCAGCAGTTCTACTGGGGATACGCAGTATTTT. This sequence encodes CASSSTGDTQYF.

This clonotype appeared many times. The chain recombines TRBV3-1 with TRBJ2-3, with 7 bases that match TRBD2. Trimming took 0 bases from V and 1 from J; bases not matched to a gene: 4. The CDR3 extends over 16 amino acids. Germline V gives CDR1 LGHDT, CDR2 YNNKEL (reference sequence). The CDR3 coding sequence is TGTGCCAGCAGCCAAGATCGCCTAGCGGGCACAGATACGCAGTATTTT. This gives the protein CASSQDRLAGTDTQYF.

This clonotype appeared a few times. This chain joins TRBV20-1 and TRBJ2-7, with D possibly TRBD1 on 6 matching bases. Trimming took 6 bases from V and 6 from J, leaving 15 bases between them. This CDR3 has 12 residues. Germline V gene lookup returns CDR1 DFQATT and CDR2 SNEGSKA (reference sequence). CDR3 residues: CSAPWGRVEQYF. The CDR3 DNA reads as TGCAGTGCCCCATGGGGGCGCGTCGAGCAGTACTTC.

CDR3 sequence: CATSRAGQEETQYF. The DNA for the CDR3 is TGTGCCACCAGCAGAGCAGGACAGGAAGAGACCCAGTACTTC. The chain carries TRBV15 and TRBJ2-5; 7 nucleotides line up with TRBD1. V dropped 1 base and J dropped 3; count of bases not matched to a gene: 2. CDR1 is LNHNV and CDR2 is YYDKDF in the germline V gene (reference sequence). There are 14 residues in the CDR3. The full variable domain, with the rest looked up from reference TRBV15 and TRBJ2-5, is DAMVIQNPRYQVTQFGKPVTLSCSQTLNHNVMYWYQQKSSQAPKLLFHYYDKDFNNEADTPDNFQSRRPNTSFCFLDIRSPGLGDTAMYLCATSRAGQEETQYFGPGTRLLVL.

As DNA, the CDR3 is TGCAGCGTTGGGGGGGGACCTAAATCCGGGGGAGGGACCCAGTACTTC. Translating gives CSVGGGPKSGGGTQYF. The chain combines TRBV29-1 with TRBJ2-5; 7 nucleotides align to TRBD2. CDR1 is SQVTM and CDR2 is ANQGSEA in the germline V gene. CDR3 length equals 16 residues. J gave up 7 bases and V 4 bases, and 18 bases lay outside the gene matches. Full variable domain (outside the CDR3, taken from reference TRBV29-1 and TRBJ2-5): SAVISQKPSRDICQRGTSLTIQCQVDSQVTMMFWYRQQPGQSLTLIATANQGSEATYESGFVIDKFPISRPNLTFSTLTVSNMSPEDSSIYLCSVGGGPKSGGGTQYFGPGTRLLVL.

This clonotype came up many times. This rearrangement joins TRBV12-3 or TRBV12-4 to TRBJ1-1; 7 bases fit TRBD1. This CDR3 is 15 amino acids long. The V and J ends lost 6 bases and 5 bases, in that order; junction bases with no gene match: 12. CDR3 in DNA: TGTGCCAGCAGCCTAAGACAGGGTCCTTGGACTGAAGCTTTCTTT. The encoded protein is CASSLRQGPWTEAFF.

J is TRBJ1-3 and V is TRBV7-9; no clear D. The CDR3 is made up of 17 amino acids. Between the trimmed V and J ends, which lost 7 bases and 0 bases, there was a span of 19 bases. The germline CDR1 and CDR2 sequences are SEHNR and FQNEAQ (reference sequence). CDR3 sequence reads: CASTPPGQSASGNTIYF. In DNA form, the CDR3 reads TGTGCCAGCACCCCCCCTGGGCAGTCTGCCTCTGGAAACACCATATATTTT.